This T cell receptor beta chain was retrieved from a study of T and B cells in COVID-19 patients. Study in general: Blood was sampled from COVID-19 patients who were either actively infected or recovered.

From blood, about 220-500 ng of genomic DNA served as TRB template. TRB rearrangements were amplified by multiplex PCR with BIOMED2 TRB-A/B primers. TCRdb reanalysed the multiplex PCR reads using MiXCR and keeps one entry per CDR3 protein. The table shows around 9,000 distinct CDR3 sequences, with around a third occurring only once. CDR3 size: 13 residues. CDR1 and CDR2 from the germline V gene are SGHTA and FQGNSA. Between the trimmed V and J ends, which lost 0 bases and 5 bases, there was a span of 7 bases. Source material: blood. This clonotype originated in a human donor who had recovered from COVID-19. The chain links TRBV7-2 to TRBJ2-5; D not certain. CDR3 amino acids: CASSLASSETQYF. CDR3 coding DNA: TGTGCCAGCAGCTTAGCTAGCTCTGAGACCCAGTACTTC.